Below are 25 T cell receptor beta chains sequenced from a single sample in a study of neurological immune-mediated disorders. Each CDR3 protein gets one entry after TCRdb re-called the 5' RACE reads with MiXCR. The sample lists about 44,000 distinct CDR3 sequences; 20% to 25% were seen once. Time point described: technical triplicate 3. Material: PBMCs. These receptors came from a man aged 55 to 70 with HTLV-1-associated myelopathy (HAM/TSP).

This clonotype was found many times. V is TRBV29-1 and J is TRBJ1-5; D remains ambiguous. This CDR3 has 12 amino acids. Germline-derived CDR1 and CDR2 are SQVTM and ANQGSEA. The ends were cut back, 0 bases at V and 14 bases at J, with 14 bases in the middle. The DNA for the CDR3 is TGCAGCGTTGAAGATGTCGGAAGGATTGAGCATTTT. It is translated as CSVEDVGRIEHF.

This clonotype was recorded many times. V usage is TRBV5-1 and J usage is TRBJ2-3; 9 bases align to TRBD1. The trim removed 0 bases at V and 5 bases at J, leaving 7 bases unmatched. The germline gives CDR1 SGHRS, CDR2 YFSETQ. The CDR3 spans 16 residues. Here the CDR3 reads CASSLAGTGNRDTQYF. CDR3 nucleotide sequence: TGCGCCAGCAGCTTGGCCGGGACAGGGAATCGAGATACGCAGTATTTT. The full variable domain, rest sourced from reference TRBV5-1 and TRBJ2-3, is KAGVTQTPRYLIKTRGQQVTLSCSPISGHRSVSWYQQTPGQGLQFLFEYFSETQRNKGNFPGRFSGRQFSNSRSEMNVSTLELGDSALYLCASSLAGTGNRDTQYFGPGTRLTVL.

This clonotype appeared many times. The chain combines TRBV5-6 with TRBJ2-7; TRBD1 is a possible D gene (5 bases). This CDR3 is 16 amino acids long. CDR1 is SGHDT, CDR2 YYEEEE, per germline. The V and J ends lost 2 bases and 3 bases respectively, with 18 bases between them. The CDR3 region is CASSFRQTRAIYEQYF. CDR3 nucleotide sequence: TGTGCCAGCAGCTTTAGACAGACCCGGGCCATCTACGAGCAGTACTTC. Filled out from reference TRBV5-6 and TRBJ2-7, the complete variable domain reads DAGVTQSPTHLIKTRGQQVTLRCSPKSGHDTVSWYQQALGQGPQFIFQYYEEEERQRGNFPDRFSGHQFPNYSSELNVNALLLGDSALYLCASSFRQTRAIYEQYFGPGTRLTVT.

The V and J genes are TRBV5-1 and TRBJ2-2; 7 bases line up with TRBD2. The V and J ends lost 4 bases and 6 bases, in that order; junction bases with no gene match: 6. This CDR3 spans 14 amino acids. Germline loops: CDR1 SGHRS, CDR2 YFSETQ. CDR3 sequence: CASSTGLEAGELFF. CDR3 DNA sequence: TGCGCCAGCAGCACCGGACTAGAGGCCGGGGAGCTGTTTTTT.

This clonotype was observed many times. The chain links TRBV12-3 or TRBV12-4 to TRBJ2-5; perhaps TRBD2 as D (5 bases). This CDR3 is built from 13 residues. Trimming pared 3 bases from V and 4 bases from J, leaving 9 bases between. CDR3 nucleotides: TGTGCCAGCAGTTTGGGAGAGTCAGAGACCCAGTACTTC. Translation gives CASSLGESETQYF.

This clonotype was detected ten times or more. The chain combines TRBV11-2 with TRBJ1-2; 8 nucleotides match TRBD1. Trimming removed 4 bases from V and 4 bases from J; junction bases left unmatched: 5. CDR3 size: 14 residues. Germline V CDR1 and CDR2: SGHAT, FQNNGV. The CDR3 loop is CASSSGQGAYGYTF. CDR3 nucleotides: TGTGCCAGCAGCTCCGGACAGGGTGCCTATGGCTACACCTTC.

The V and J genes are TRBV29-1 and TRBJ2-4; D possibly corresponds to TRBD1 (6 bases). CDR3 length equals 11 residues. From germline, CDR1 is SQVTM and CDR2 ANQGSEA. Trimming pared 3 bases from V and 6 bases from J, leaving 6 bases between. CDR3 protein: CSVETGNIQYF. CDR3 sequence (DNA): TGCAGCGTTGAGACAGGAAACATTCAGTACTTC.

This clonotype was counted ten times or more. The chain has TRBV5-1 and TRBJ2-1; D is possibly TRBD1 or TRBD2 (6 bases each). V lost 1 base and J 6 bases, leaving 14 bases between the germline ends. Germline CDR1 and CDR2: SGHRS and YFSETQ. This CDR3 has 15 residues. The CDR3: CASSLRGFGGNEQFF. Here the CDR3 DNA reads TGCGCCAGCAGCTTGAGGGGGTTCGGGGGCAATGAGCAGTTCTTC.

This clonotype appeared many times. The chain recombines TRBV7-9 with TRBJ2-1; D call uncertain. The CDR3 consists of 13 residues. Germline V lookup: CDR1 SEHNR, CDR2 FQNEAQ (reference sequence). The V and J ends lost 5 bases and 6 bases respectively, with 11 bases between them. The CDR3 is CASSPPAVNEQFF. The CDR3 DNA follows: TGTGCCAGCAGCCCACCTGCGGTCAATGAGCAGTTCTTC.

This clonotype came up many times. The rearrangement links TRBV15 to TRBJ2-5; a possible D gene is TRBD1 (6 bases). V was shortened by 0 bases and J by 5 bases, with 16 bases between the two germline ends. The CDR3 covers 16 residues. Per germline, CDR1 LNHNV and CDR2 YYDKDF (reference sequence). The CDR3 bases are TGTGCCACCAGCAGAGAGGGGGCCACGACCGGGGAGACCCAGTACTTC. Translating gives CATSREGATTGETQYF.

This clonotype was recorded at least ten times. The V and J genes are TRBV5-1 and TRBJ2-3; D ambiguous. The germline gives CDR1 SGHRS, CDR2 YFSETQ. Trimming pared 6 bases from V and 0 bases from J, leaving 8 bases between. CDR3 size: 13 residues. The CDR3 sequence is CASTEPSTDTQYF. CDR3 DNA: TGCGCCAGCACCGAACCCAGCACAGATACGCAGTATTTT.

This clonotype was seen at least ten times. The V and J genes are TRBV29-1 and TRBJ2-3; TRBD2 is a possible D gene (6 bases). Germline V lookup: CDR1 SQVTM, CDR2 ANQGSEA. The germline V and J ends were trimmed by 2 bases and 4 bases, with 16 bases remaining between them. This CDR3 region has 15 residues. Written as DNA, the CDR3 is TGCAGCGTTGAATTATCCAGGGAGGTCGCAGATACGCAGTATTTT. It is translated as CSVELSREVADTQYF.

The table lists this clonotype with many counts. The V call is TRBV7-3, the J call TRBJ2-5; 8 positions agree with TRBD2. This CDR3 contains 13 residues. V was clipped by 3 bases and J by 4 bases; unmatched bases: 1. Germline CDR1 SGHTA, CDR2 FQGTGA. CDR3 nucleotide sequence: TGTGCCAGCAGCTTTAGCGGGGCAGAGACCCAGTACTTC. Its translation is CASSFSGAETQYF.

This clonotype was recorded at least ten times. The chain has TRBV3-1 and TRBJ2-7; weak D call: TRBD1 (6 bases). The germline gives CDR1 LGHDT, CDR2 YNNKEL (reference sequence). CDR3 length: 16 residues. The germline V and J ends were trimmed by 4 bases and 0 bases, with 16 bases remaining between them. The CDR3 DNA reads as TGTGCCAGCAGCCGGTTCGTCGGGACAAACTCCTACGAGCAGTACTTC. Translating gives CASSRFVGTNSYEQYF.

This clonotype was counted many times. V usage is TRBV4-1 and J usage is TRBJ2-3; 8 bases match TRBD2. CDR3 length equals 14 residues. Per germline, CDR1 MGHRA and CDR2 YSYEKL. The trim removed 0 bases at V and 8 bases at J, leaving 4 bases unmatched. The CDR3 DNA reads TGCGCCAGCAGCCAAGATCCCAGCGGGGGTACGCAGTATTTT. It translates to CASSQDPSGGTQYF.

This clonotype has at least ten counts. V gene TRBV15 combines with J gene TRBJ2-4, with 7 bases lining up with TRBD1. Trimming took 9 bases from V and 1 from J; bases not matched to a gene: 15. CDR1 and CDR2 from the germline V gene are LNHNV and YYDKDF (reference sequence). CDR3 length equals 17 residues. The CDR3, as DNA: TGTGCCACGAGGGAAGACAGGGACCGAAGGGCCAAAAACATTCAGTACTTC. The encoded protein is CATREDRDRRAKNIQYF.

By share of the sample, this clonotype is medium-sized. This chain links TRBV28 with TRBJ2-2; 8 positions match TRBD2. J was trimmed by 2 bases and V by 6 bases; bases with no gene match: 5. Germline V gene sequence: CDR1 MDHEN, CDR2 SYDVKM. There are 15 residues in the CDR3. The CDR3 bases are TGTGCCAGCAGCCCTTTAGCGGGAAACACCGGGGAGCTGTTTTTT. Amino acid sequence: CASSPLAGNTGELFF.

On this clonotype: The conserved phenylalanine or tryptophan is not found at the CDR3 terminus, so this likely reflects a read error. V is TRBV30 and J is TRBJ2-5; D remains ambiguous. Trimming removed 0 bases from V and 2 bases from J, with 4 bases in between. This CDR3 is 12 amino acids long. Germline CDR1 reads GTSNPN; CDR2 reads SVGIG (reference sequence). CDR3 nucleotides: TGTGCCTGGAGTGTCCTACAAGAGACCCAGTACTCC. This codes for CAWSVLQETQYS.

This chain connects TRBV10-3 to TRBJ1-1; D is undetermined. Between the trimmed V and J ends, which lost 0 bases and 3 bases, there was a span of 17 bases. Germline values: CDR1 ENHRY, CDR2 SYGVKD. The CDR3 spans 17 residues. CDR3 loop: CAISESKGLVGDTEAFF. The DNA of the CDR3 is TGTGCCATCAGTGAGTCCAAAGGTCTGGTTGGGGACACTGAAGCTTTCTTT.

This rearrangement joins TRBV9 to TRBJ2-1; TRBD2 is a possible D gene (6 bases). The CDR3 totals 15 residues. V was trimmed by 3 bases and J by 0 bases, leaving 10 bases between them. Germline V gene lookup returns CDR1 SGDLS and CDR2 YYNGEE. The CDR3 is CASSASANSYNEQFF. CDR3 DNA: TGTGCCAGCAGCGCTAGCGCGAACTCCTACAATGAGCAGTTCTTC.

This clonotype was counted many times. The rearrangement links TRBV20-1 to TRBJ1-1; possibly TRBD1 for D (5 bases). The CDR3 runs to 15 residues. Trimming removed 3 bases from V and 0 bases from J, with 14 bases in between. From germline, CDR1 is DFQATT and CDR2 SNEGSKA (reference sequence). This CDR3 reads CSASGAYALNTEAFF. In DNA, the CDR3 is TGCAGTGCTAGTGGGGCATATGCTCTGAACACTGAAGCTTTCTTT.

J is TRBJ2-7 and V is TRBV6-2 or TRBV6-3, with D possibly being TRBD2 (6 bases). The germline gives CDR1 MNHEY, CDR2 SVGEGT. This CDR3 spans 13 amino acids. Trimming took off 2 bases at V and 3 bases at J, with 8 bases between the two ends. The CDR3 is CASSYAGRYEQYF. For the CDR3, the DNA is TGTGCCAGCAGTTACGCGGGGCGCTACGAGCAGTACTTC.

This clonotype was counted at least ten times. The chain combines TRBV4-1 with TRBJ1-1; the D is unclear. Germline V gene data show CDR1 as MGHRA and CDR2 as YSYEKL. This CDR3 is built from 13 residues. The V gene lost 3 bases and the J gene lost 4 bases, with 9 bases spanning the gap. The DNA for the CDR3 is TGCGCCAGCAGCCAGGGGAAGACCACTGAAGCTTTCTTT. This codes for CASSQGKTTEAFF.

This clonotype showed up many times. V usage is TRBV12-3 or TRBV12-4 and J usage is TRBJ2-1; D is perhaps TRBD1 or TRBD2 (5 bases each). This CDR3 has 12 amino acids. The ends were cut back, 7 bases at V and 8 bases at J, with 12 bases in the middle. The CDR3 DNA reads TGTGCCAGCACCCATGGGGGAGATGAGCAGTTCTTC. Its protein product is CASTHGGDEQFF.

Comment on this clonotype: A much larger clone lies one base from this, so it may be a read error. J is TRBJ2-7 and V is TRBV10-3, with 7 bases lining up with TRBD2. Trimming removed 4 bases from V and 6 bases from J; junction bases left unmatched: 6. This CDR3 has 13 amino acids. Germline V gives CDR1 ENHRY, CDR2 SYGVKD. The CDR3 reads CAISVLGGIEQYF. CDR3 bases: TGTGCCATCAGTGTTCTCGGGGGGATCGAGCAGTACTTC.